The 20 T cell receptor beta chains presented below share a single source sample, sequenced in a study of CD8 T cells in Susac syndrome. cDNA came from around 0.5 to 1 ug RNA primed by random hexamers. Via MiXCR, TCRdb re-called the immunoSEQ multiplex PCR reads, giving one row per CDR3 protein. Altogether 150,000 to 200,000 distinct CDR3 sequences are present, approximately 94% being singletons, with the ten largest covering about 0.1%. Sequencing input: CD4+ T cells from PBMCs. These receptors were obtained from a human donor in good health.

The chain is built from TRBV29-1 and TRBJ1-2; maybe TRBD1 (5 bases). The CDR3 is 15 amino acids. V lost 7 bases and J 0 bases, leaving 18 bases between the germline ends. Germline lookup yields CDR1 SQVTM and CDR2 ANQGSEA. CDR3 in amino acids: CSADLRDASNYGYTF. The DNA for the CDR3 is TGCAGCGCCGATCTCCGGGACGCCTCTAACTATGGCTACACCTTC.

The CDR3 bases are TGCAGTGCTAGAGATCACCGGGATAATGAAAAACTGTTTTTT. It encodes CSARDHRDNEKLFF. This chain joins TRBV20-1 and TRBJ1-4; no clear D gene. The CDR3 sequence is 14 residues long. The germline CDR1 and CDR2 sequences are DFQATT and SNEGSKA (reference sequence). Trimming left V 0 bases short and J 4 bases short, with 9 bases between.

The CDR3 region is CSVAGEMNTGELFF. The CDR3 DNA reads TGCAGCGTTGCAGGGGAGATGAACACCGGGGAGCTGTTTTTT. The chain combines TRBV29-1 with TRBJ2-2, with D perhaps matching TRBD1 (6 bases). The CDR3 runs 14 residues. CDR1 is SQVTM and CDR2 is ANQGSEA in the germline V gene. Trimming cost V 4 bases and J 1 base, with 10 bases left between them.

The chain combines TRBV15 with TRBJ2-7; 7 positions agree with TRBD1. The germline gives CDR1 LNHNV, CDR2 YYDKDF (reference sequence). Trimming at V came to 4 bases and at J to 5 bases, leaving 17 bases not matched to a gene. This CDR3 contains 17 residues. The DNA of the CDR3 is TGTGCCACCAGCATCGAGCGTCAGGGTCCAGGGGGTAACGAGCAGTACTTC. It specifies CATSIERQGPGGNEQYF.

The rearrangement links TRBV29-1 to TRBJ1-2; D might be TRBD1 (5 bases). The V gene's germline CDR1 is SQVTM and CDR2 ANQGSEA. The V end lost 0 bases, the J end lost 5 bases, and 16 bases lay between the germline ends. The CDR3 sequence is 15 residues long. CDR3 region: CSVEDHPGTSYGYTF. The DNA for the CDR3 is TGCAGCGTTGAAGATCATCCAGGGACGTCATATGGCTACACCTTC.

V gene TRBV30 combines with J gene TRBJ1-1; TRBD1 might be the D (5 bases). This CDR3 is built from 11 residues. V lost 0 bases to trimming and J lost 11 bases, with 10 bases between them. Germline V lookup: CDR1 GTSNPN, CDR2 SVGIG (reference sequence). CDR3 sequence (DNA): TGTGCCTGGAGTGTAGGAGGGACCGCTTTCTTT. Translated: CAWSVGGTAFF.

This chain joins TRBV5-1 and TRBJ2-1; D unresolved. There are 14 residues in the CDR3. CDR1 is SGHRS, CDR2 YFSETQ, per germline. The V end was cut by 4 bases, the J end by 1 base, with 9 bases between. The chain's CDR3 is CASSRWASYNEQFF. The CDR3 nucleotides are TGCGCCAGCAGCAGGTGGGCATCCTACAATGAGCAGTTCTTC.

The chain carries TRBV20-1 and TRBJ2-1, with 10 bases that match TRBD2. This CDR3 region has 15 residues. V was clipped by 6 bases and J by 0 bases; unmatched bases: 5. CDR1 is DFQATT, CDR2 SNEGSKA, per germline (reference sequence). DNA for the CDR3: TGCAGTGCCAAACTAGCGGGACTCTCCTACAATGAGCAGTTCTTC. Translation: CSAKLAGLSYNEQFF.

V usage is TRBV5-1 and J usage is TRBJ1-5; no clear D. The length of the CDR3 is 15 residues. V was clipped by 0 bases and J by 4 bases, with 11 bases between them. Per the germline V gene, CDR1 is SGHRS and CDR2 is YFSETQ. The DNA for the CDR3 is TGCGCCAGCAGCTTGGAGGGTTGGGGTAATCAGCCCCAGCATTTT. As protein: CASSLEGWGNQPQHF.

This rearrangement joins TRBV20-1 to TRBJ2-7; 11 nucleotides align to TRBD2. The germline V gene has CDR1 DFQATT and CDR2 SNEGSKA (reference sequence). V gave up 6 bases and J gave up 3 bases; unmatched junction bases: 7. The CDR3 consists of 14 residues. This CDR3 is CSANRLAGIYEQYF. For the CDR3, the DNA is TGCAGTGCAAACCGACTAGCGGGAATCTACGAGCAGTACTTC.

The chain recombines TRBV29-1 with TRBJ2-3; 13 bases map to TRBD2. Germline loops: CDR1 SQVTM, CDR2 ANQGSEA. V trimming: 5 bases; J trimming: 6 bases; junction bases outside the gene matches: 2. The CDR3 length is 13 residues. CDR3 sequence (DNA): TGCAGCGTTCGGACTAGCGGGAGTGATACGCAGTATTTT. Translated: CSVRTSGSDTQYF.

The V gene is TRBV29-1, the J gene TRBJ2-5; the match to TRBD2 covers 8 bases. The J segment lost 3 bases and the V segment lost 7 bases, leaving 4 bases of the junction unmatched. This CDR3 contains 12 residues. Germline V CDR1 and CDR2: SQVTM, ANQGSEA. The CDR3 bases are TGCAGCGCCGCGGGGGGTGAAGAGACCCAGTACTTC. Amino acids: CSAAGGEETQYF.

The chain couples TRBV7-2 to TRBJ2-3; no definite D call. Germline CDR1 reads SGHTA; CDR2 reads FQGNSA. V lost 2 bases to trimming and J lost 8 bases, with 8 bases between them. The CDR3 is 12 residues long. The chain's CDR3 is CASSLTEVTQYF. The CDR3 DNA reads TGTGCCAGCAGCTTAACGGAAGTTACGCAGTATTTT.

CDR3 amino acids: CATSDLASGWDETQYF. As DNA, the CDR3 is TGTGCCACCAGTGATTTGGCTAGCGGATGGGACGAGACCCAGTACTTC. The rearrangement uses TRBV24-1 and TRBJ2-5; the match to TRBD2 covers 7 bases. The germline CDR1 and CDR2 sequences are KGHDR and SFDVKD. The CDR3 has 16 residues. J lost 5 bases, V lost 0 bases, and 8 bases had no gene match.

CDR3 in amino acids: CAWGGSNTEAFF. DNA for the CDR3: TGTGCCTGGGGAGGGTCGAACACTGAAGCTTTCTTT. V usage is TRBV30 and J usage is TRBJ1-1; D unclear. V was pared by 5 bases and J by 1 base, with 8 bases between. Germline loops: CDR1 GTSNPN, CDR2 SVGIG (reference sequence). The CDR3 sequence is 12 residues long.

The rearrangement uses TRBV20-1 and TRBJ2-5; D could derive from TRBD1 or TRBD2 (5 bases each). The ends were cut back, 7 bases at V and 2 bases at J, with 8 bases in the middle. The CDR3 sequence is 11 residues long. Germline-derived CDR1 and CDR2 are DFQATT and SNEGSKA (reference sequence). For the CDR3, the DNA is TGCAGTGGCTGGGGGCAAGAGACCCAGTACTTC. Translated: CSGWGQETQYF.

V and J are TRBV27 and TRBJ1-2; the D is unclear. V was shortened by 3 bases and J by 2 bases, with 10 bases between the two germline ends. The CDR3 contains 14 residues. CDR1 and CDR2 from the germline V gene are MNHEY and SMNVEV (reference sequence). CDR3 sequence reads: CASSLRGTNYGYTF. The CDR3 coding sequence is TGTGCCAGCAGTTTGCGGGGAACAAACTATGGCTACACCTTC.

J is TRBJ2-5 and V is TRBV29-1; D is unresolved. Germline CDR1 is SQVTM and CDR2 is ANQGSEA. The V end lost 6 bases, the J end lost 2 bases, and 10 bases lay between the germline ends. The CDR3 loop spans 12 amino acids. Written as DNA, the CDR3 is TGCAGCGTCGGTCCCAGGCAAGAGACCCAGTACTTC. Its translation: CSVGPRQETQYF. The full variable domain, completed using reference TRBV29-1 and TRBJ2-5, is SAVISQKPSRDICQRGTSLTIQCQVDSQVTMMFWYRQQPGQSLTLIATANQGSEATYESGFVIDKFPISRPNLTFSTLTVSNMSPEDSSIYLCSVGPRQETQYFGPGTRLLVL.

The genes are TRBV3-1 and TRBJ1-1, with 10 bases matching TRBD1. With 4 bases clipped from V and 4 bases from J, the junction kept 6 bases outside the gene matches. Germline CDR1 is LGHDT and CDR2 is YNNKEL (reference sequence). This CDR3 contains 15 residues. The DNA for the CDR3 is TGTGCCAGCAGCCTCGTCGGGGACAGGGGCACTGAAGCTTTCTTT. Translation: CASSLVGDRGTEAFF.

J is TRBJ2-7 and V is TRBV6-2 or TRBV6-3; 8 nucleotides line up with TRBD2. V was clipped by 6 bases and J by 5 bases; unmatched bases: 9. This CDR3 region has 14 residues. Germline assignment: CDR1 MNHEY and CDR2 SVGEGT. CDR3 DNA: TGTGCCAGCAGCGACCCCGGGGGGGTCCACGAGCAGTACTTC. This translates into CASSDPGGVHEQYF.